The rows below give T cell receptor beta chains drawn from one sample of a study of regulatory T cells in long-lasting Graves disease. One entry per CDR3 protein, called by TCRdb with MiXCR from the multiplex PCR reads. The sample shows about 540,000 distinct CDR3 sequences, about 13% of them seen only once. The same sample was also used in a study of T cells in Graves' hyperthyroidism and ophthalmopathy.

Here the sequenced sample was peripheral blood mononuclear cells (PBMCs), taken at new diagnosis, from a patient treated with antithyroid drugs. The receptors were gathered from a man aged 25-45 years with Graves disease. Both conserved end residues are part of each CDR3. A D gene is named only where the DNA matches it firmly. Clone size is not always given. Where it is, it says once, few, many or a class for expanded clones.

d_call j_call v_call clone_size cdr3_length cdr3_nt cdr3_aa
TRBD1 TRBJ2-7 TRBV7-2 few 16 TGTGCCAGCAGTCGGGGATTGGGGACAGGGGGGTACGAGCAGTACTTC CASSRGLGTGGYEQYF
. TRBJ2-2 TRBV6-1 few 16 TGTGCCAGCAGTCTCTTGGGGGGGCGCGACACCGGGGAGCTGTTTTTT CASSLLGGRDTGELFF
TRBD1 TRBJ1-2 TRBV12-3/TRBV12-4 . 13 TGTGCCAGCAGTTTGACAGGGGGCGGGGGCTACACCTTC CASSLTGGGGYTF
TRBD2 TRBJ2-1 TRBV12-3/TRBV12-4 many 14 TGTGCCAGCAGTCGGACTAGCGGAAGAAATGAGCAGTTCTTC CASSRTSGRNEQFF
. TRBJ1-3 TRBV29-1 few 13 TGCAGCGGTAAGACAGTCTCTGGAAACACCATATATTTT CSGKTVSGNTIYF
. TRBJ1-2 TRBV7-9 . 12 TGTGCCAGCAGCCTAGGGGCGGATGGCTACACCTTC CASSLGADGYTF
. TRBJ1-1 TRBV5-1 many 14 TGCGCCAGCAGCTTGGGGGCCCCGAACACTGAAGCTTTCTTT CASSLGAPNTEAFF
. TRBJ1-3 TRBV28 . 15 TGTGCCAGCAGTTTAGAAACCAGCGGGGGAAACACCATATATTTT CASSLETSGGNTIYF
. TRBJ2-1 TRBV30 many 15 TGTGCCTGGACCCCCCTTAGCGGCTCCTACAATGAGCAGTTCTTC CAWTPLSGSYNEQFF
TRBD2 TRBJ2-7 TRBV20-1 many 16 TGCAGTGCTAGAGATCGGCTAGCGGGAGGACTCTACGAGCAGTACTTC CSARDRLAGGLYEQYF
. TRBJ1-1 TRBV29-1 many 14 TGCAGCGTTTCATCTAGGACGGTGAACACTGAAGCTTTCTTT CSVSSRTVNTEAFF
TRBD2 TRBJ2-4 TRBV7-2 many 14 TGTGCCAGCAGCCCAGCGGGACGGAAAAACATTCAGTACTTC CASSPAGRKNIQYF
. TRBJ1-1 TRBV20-1 many 13 TGCAGTGCTAGAACCCCACTGAACACTGAAGCTTTCTTT CSARTPLNTEAFF
TRBD1 TRBJ2-1 TRBV12-3/TRBV12-4 many 14 TGTGCCAGCAGACGGGACAGGCGAAACAATGAGCAGTTCTTC CASRRDRRNNEQFF
. TRBJ2-7 TRBV20-1 many 12 TGCAGTGCTAGCGGGCTGGCCTACGAGCAGTACTTC CSASGLAYEQYF
. TRBJ1-2 TRBV4-2 . 17 TGTGCCAGCAGCCAAGATTCCCCTGGGTGGGCCCCCGATGGCTACACCTTC CASSQDSPGWAPDGYTF
TRBD2 TRBJ2-1 TRBV12-3/TRBV12-4 . 15 TGTGCCAGCAGTTTAAGAGCGGGAGGGTCTCAGGAGCAGTTCTTC CASSLRAGGSQEQFF
TRBD1 TRBJ2-7 TRBV2 many 13 TGTGCCAGCAGCGGACAGGGTTTCGACGAGCAGTACTTC CASSGQGFDEQYF
TRBD1 TRBJ2-5 TRBV30 many 16 TGTGCCTGGAGTGTAAGGACAGGGGTTAGGTTAGAGACCCAGTACTTC CAWSVRTGVRLETQYF
. TRBJ1-4 TRBV29-1 many 13 TGCAGCGTTGTCAGGGACCTGGGCGAAAAACTGTTTTTT CSVVRDLGEKLFF
. TRBJ1-2 TRBV27 many 15 TGTGCCAGCAGTCCTCGGACGACCCACCACTCGGGCTACACCTTC CASSPRTTHHSGYTF
. TRBJ1-1 TRBV2 many 13 TGTGCCAGCAGTGAAATAGGGCAGGGAACAGCTTTCTTT CASSEIGQGTAFF
TRBD1 TRBJ2-1 TRBV14 once 17 TGTGCCAGCAGCAACGGCAAAAGGGACAGGTCGTGGAATGAGCAGTTCTTC CASSNGKRDRSWNEQFF
. TRBJ2-4 TRBV20-1 few 17 TGCAGTGCTAGAGCCCCCGGCATAGAACTAGCCAAAAACATTCAGTACTTC CSARAPGIELAKNIQYF
TRBD2 TRBJ2-7 TRBV11-2 many 14 TGTGCCAGCAGCTTAGGACTAGCCGTCTACGAGCAGTACTTC CASSLGLAVYEQYF
. TRBJ1-5 TRBV10-3 . 12 TGTGCCATCAGTGATAAGCAGCAACCCCAGCATTTT CAISDKQQPQHF
TRBD1 TRBJ2-7 TRBV5-1 many 15 TGCGCCAGCAGCCCGTCCCCGACAGGGTATTACGAGCAGTACTTC CASSPSPTGYYEQYF
. TRBJ2-2 TRBV2 many 14 TGTGCCAGCAGTGAAGAGGGGCGGACCGGGGAGCTGTTTTTT CASSEEGRTGELFF
. TRBJ1-3 TRBV10-3 . 13 TGTGCCATCAGTGAGTCTGTCGGAAACACCATATATTTT CAISESVGNTIYF
TRBD2 TRBJ2-1 TRBV19 many 17 TGTGCCAGTAGTATAGATCACCGAAGGACTAGAGGCAATGAGCAGTTCTTC CASSIDHRRTRGNEQFF
TRBD1 TRBJ2-7 TRBV6-2/TRBV6-3 . 15 TGTGCCAGCAGTTACTCGCCACAGGGGGCTTACGAGCAGTACTTC CASSYSPQGAYEQYF
. TRBJ2-3 TRBV6-2/TRBV6-3 many 12 TGTGCCAGCAGTACCCACGCAGATACGCAGTATTTT CASSTHADTQYF
TRBD1 TRBJ2-1 TRBV11-2 . 12 TGTGCCAGCATCTTGCCAGGGGGTGAGCAGTTCTTC CASILPGGEQFF